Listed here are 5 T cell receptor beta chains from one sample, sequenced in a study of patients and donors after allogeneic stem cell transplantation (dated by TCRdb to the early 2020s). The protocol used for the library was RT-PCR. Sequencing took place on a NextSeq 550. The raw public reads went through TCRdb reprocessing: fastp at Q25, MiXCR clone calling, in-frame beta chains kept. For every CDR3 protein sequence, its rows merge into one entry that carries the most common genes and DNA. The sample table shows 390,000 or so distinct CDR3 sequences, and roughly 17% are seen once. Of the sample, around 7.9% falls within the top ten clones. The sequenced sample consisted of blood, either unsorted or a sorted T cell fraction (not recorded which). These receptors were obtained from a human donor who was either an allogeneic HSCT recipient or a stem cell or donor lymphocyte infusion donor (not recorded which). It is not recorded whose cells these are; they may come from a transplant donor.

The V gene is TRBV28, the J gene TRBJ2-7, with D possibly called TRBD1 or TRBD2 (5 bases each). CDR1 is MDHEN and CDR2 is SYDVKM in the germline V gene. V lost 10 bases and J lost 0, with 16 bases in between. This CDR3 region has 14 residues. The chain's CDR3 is CATPSGTPSYEQYF. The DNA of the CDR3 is TGTGCCACCCCATCCGGGACCCCCTCCTACGAGCAGTACTTC.

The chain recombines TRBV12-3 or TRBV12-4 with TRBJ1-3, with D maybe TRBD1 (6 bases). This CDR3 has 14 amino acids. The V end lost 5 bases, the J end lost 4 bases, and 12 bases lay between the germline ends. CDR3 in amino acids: CASSTSGAGNTIYF. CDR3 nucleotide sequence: TGTGCCAGCAGTACCTCAGGGGCCGGAAACACCATATATTTT.

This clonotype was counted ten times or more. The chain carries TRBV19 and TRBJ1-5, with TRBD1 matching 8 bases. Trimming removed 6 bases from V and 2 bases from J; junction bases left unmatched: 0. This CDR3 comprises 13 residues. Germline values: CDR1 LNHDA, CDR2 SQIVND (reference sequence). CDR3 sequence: CASRDRGNQPQHF. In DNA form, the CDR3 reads TGTGCCAGTAGGGACAGGGGCAATCAGCCCCAGCATTTT.

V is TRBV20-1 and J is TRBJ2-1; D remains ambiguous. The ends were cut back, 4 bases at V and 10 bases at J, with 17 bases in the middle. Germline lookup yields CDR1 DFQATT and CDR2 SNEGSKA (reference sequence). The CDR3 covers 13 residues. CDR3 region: CSAKADWLREQFF. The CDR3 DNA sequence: TGCAGTGCTAAAGCCGACTGGCTACGGGAGCAGTTCTTC.

The CDR3 nucleotides are TGTGCCAGCAGCTTAGGTGGCAGGGGTCTGGAAAAACTGTTTTTT. Protein sequence: CASSLGGRGLEKLFF. The chain has TRBV7-2 and TRBJ1-4; possible D gene TRBD1, 6 bases. Germline assignment: CDR1 SGHTA and CDR2 FQGNSA. Trimming took 1 base from V and 8 from J, leaving 14 bases between them. The CDR3 is 15 amino acids.